This T cell receptor (beta chain) was retrieved from a study of blood T cell repertoires in COVID-19. About the study: T cells, B-cell-depleted T cells, or PBMCs supplied cDNA or gDNA.

Source study methods: The assay estimated nucleated cells by amplifying reference gene primers. Measured with immunoSEQ multiplex PCR; TCRdb has only the in-frame clones, and not every one. D and trimming come from the DNA, and the V and J calls and clone size come from that table. Found here are 85,000 to 90,000 clones, 86% of them singletons; the top ten hold 20% to 30%. CDR3 length equals 16 residues. Germline CDR1 reads SGHAT; CDR2 reads FQNNGV. Germline trimming cut 5 bases from V and 4 bases from J; bases unmatched to any gene: 9. This sequence originates from a human donor in a cohort sampled during active COVID-19. This chain uses TRBV11-2 with TRBJ2-3, with TRBD2 identical over 10 bases. Sample: peripheral blood. CDR3 nucleotides: TGTGCCAGCAGCCGTGGACTAGCGGAACCCCCAGATACGCAGTATTTT. Translating it yields CASSRGLAEPPDTQYF.